This record looks at one T cell receptor beta chain sequence and its context. The CDR3 totals 16 residues. Deletions cut 4 bases from V and 4 bases from J, with 16 bases between. From germline, CDR1 is MNHEY and CDR2 SMNVEV (reference sequence). This sample was included in a study of blood T cell repertoires in COVID-19. The overall study: Samples taken during acute and convalescent COVID-19 were collected in the United States, Italy and Spain.

Methods used by the authors: Researchers report that nucleated cell counts were estimated from reference gene primer amplification. Sequencing was performed with immunoSEQ multiplex PCR; in TCRdb, only in-frame clones are kept and a portion is missing. V and J calls and clone size are those listed in that table; D and trimming were worked out from the DNA. The data hold some 200,000 clones, with around 82% observed a single time. This receptor was identified in a human donor with acute or convalescent COVID-19. The donor label of this sample is uncertain. Sequenced sample: peripheral blood. The chain combines TRBV27 with TRBJ2-2, with D perhaps TRBD1 (5 bases). The CDR3 bases are TGTGCCAGCAGTTCCCAAAGGGGCGGTGGCACCGGGGAGCTGTTTTTT. Amino acid sequence: CASSSQRGGGTGELFF.